This entry lists 3 T cell receptor beta chains sequenced from one sample in a study of blood T cell repertoires in COVID-19 (dated by TCRdb to between 2020 and 2021). The method behind the library was the immunoSEQ multiplex PCR assay. Held by TCRdb, this immuneACCESS table contains in-frame sequences only and omits some clones. Under half of the omission traces to an unresolved V gene where checked; the cause of the rest is unknown. This sample gives roughly 120,000 clones in total; under 90% of them show up just once. 6.6% of the sample lies in the top ten. Specimen: peripheral blood. The receptors were gathered from a woman aged 45 to 65 with acute or convalescent COVID-19.

The CDR3 sequence: CASSPQRGSGETQYF. Written as DNA, the CDR3 is TGTGCCAGCAGCCCGCAGCGGGGGTCAGGGGAGACCCAGTACTTC. V usage is TRBV7-2 and J usage is TRBJ2-5; TRBD2 matches 8 bases. This CDR3 region has 15 residues. Germline V gene data show CDR1 as SGHTA and CDR2 as FQGNSA. J lost 5 bases, V lost 5 bases, and 10 bases had no gene match.

The V and J genes are TRBV5-8 and TRBJ1-1; D is unresolved. Germline assignment: CDR1 SGHTS and CDR2 YDEGEE. The CDR3 is made up of 14 amino acids. V was pared by 4 bases and J by 2 bases, with 12 bases between. CDR3 sequence: CASSPRLRNTEAFF. In nucleotides, the CDR3 is TGTGCCAGCAGCCCACGACTTAGAAACACTGAAGCTTTCTTT.

The sample holds a few counts of this clone. This chain joins TRBV5-4 and TRBJ1-1; D is unclear. CDR1 and CDR2 (germline): SGHNT, YYREEE (reference sequence). Trimming left V 4 bases short and J 2 bases short, with 9 bases between. The CDR3 loop spans 13 amino acids. The CDR3 spells CASSTGSNTEAFF. The CDR3 nucleotides read TGTGCCAGCAGCACCGGGTCAAACACTGAAGCTTTCTTT.